Listed below are T cell receptor beta chains from one sample, sequenced in a study of cytomegalovirus exposure and HLA in healthy donors. Sequencing was performed with immunoSEQ multiplex PCR; in TCRdb, only in-frame clones are kept and a portion is missing. The table shows 220,000 or so clones, with 75% to 85% occurring only once. Sequencing was carried out using PBMCs. Receptor source: a woman in her thirties or forties in good health and CMV-seronegative. CDR3s include the opening cysteine and the closing phenylalanine or tryptophan. Each record gives: J gene, V gene, clone size, D gene, CDR3 DNA, CDR3 protein. The D gene is left open where the match is weak. Rows give clone size only sometimes, using once, few, many, or a class for an expanded clone.

j_gene: TRBJ2-5
v_gene: TRBV7-7
abundance: -
d_gene: TRBD2
CDR3nt: TGTGCCAGCAGCCGCCGACTAGCGGGAGGAGTTGAGACCCAGTACTTC
CDR3aa: CASSRRLAGGVETQYF

j_gene: TRBJ2-2
v_gene: TRBV7-7
abundance: few
d_gene: -
CDR3nt: TGTGCCAGCAGCTTAGCAGTAACGTCGGGTCAGGGTAACACCGGGGAGCTGTTTTTT
CDR3aa: CASSLAVTSGQGNTGELFF

j_gene: TRBJ2-3
v_gene: TRBV7-9
abundance: -
d_gene: -
CDR3nt: TGTGCCAGCAGCTTAAGTCAGGGTGTAGATACGCAGTATTTT
CDR3aa: CASSLSQGVDTQYF

j_gene: TRBJ2-5
v_gene: TRBV30
abundance: -
d_gene: TRBD2
CDR3nt: TGTGCCTGGAGTGTACTAGCGGGAGGGCGAGGGACCCAGTACTTC
CDR3aa: CAWSVLAGGRGTQYF

j_gene: TRBJ1-2
v_gene: TRBV11-2
abundance: -
d_gene: -
CDR3nt: TGTGCCAGCAGCAGATCCGGGACAAAAAACTATGGCTACACCTTC
CDR3aa: CASSRSGTKNYGYTF

j_gene: TRBJ1-5
v_gene: TRBV27
abundance: -
d_gene: TRBD1
CDR3nt: TGTGCCAGCAGCGCCGGGACAGGGGGCTATCAGCCCCAGCATTTT
CDR3aa: CASSAGTGGYQPQHF

j_gene: TRBJ2-5
v_gene: TRBV4-1
abundance: -
d_gene: TRBD1
CDR3nt: TGCGCCAGCAGCCCGGGACAGGGGCTGGGTGAGCAGTACTTC
CDR3aa: CASSPGQGLGEQYF

j_gene: TRBJ2-3
v_gene: TRBV19
abundance: -
d_gene: -
CDR3nt: TGTGCCAGTAAGCAGGGCGCAGATACGCAGTATTTT
CDR3aa: CASKQGADTQYF

j_gene: TRBJ2-2
v_gene: TRBV11-3
abundance: -
d_gene: -
CDR3nt: TGTGCCAGCAGCCTCCGATTTAGAGCGAACACCGGGGAGCTGTTTTTT
CDR3aa: CASSLRFRANTGELFF

j_gene: TRBJ2-1
v_gene: TRBV6-1
abundance: few
d_gene: TRBD2
CDR3nt: TGTGCCAGCAGTGAAAGGTCAAGGACTAGCGGGAGACAACGGGGGCAGTTCTTC
CDR3aa: CASSERSRTSGRQRGQFF

j_gene: TRBJ2-7
v_gene: TRBV5-6
abundance: -
d_gene: -
CDR3nt: TGTGCCAGCAGTCAACAGGTTAGCTCCTACGAGCAGTACTTC
CDR3aa: CASSQQVSSYEQYF

j_gene: TRBJ1-2
v_gene: TRBV30
abundance: -
d_gene: -
CDR3nt: TGTGCCTGGATTTGGGGCGATTCGTCTAACTATGGCTACACCTTC
CDR3aa: CAWIWGDSSNYGYTF

j_gene: TRBJ1-2
v_gene: TRBV10-3
abundance: once
d_gene: TRBD1
CDR3nt: TGTGCCATCAGTTTTGGACAGGGGGCATATGGCTACACCTTC
CDR3aa: CAISFGQGAYGYTF

j_gene: TRBJ2-7
v_gene: TRBV6-5
abundance: -
d_gene: TRBD2
CDR3nt: TGTGCCAGCAGTTATACCCCCCGGGCAGGCGGGGGCGAGCAGTACTTC
CDR3aa: CASSYTPRAGGGEQYF